This TCR beta chain emerged from a study of blood T cell repertoires in COVID-19. On the study more broadly: Whether acute or convalescent, the COVID-19 samples came from the United States, Italy and Spain.

Participant ages covered about 18 to 100 years across about two dozen US areas. Symptom resolution, clearance, or two negative PCRs marked the recovered donors of Cohort 3. CDR1 is SGHVS, CDR2 FNYEAQ, per germline. The CDR3 spans 16 residues. The trim removed 4 bases at V and 2 bases at J, leaving 9 bases unmatched. As handled by the study authors: Counts of nucleated cells, estimated from reference gene primer amplification, were obtained. The assay was immunoSEQ multiplex PCR, and TCRdb's table has in-frame clones only and misses some. V, J and clone size are taken as reported in that table, and D and trimming were inferred from the DNA itself. The data hold more than 250,000 clones, with approximately 89% observed a single time. This clone was recorded only once.

Sequencing was done on a sample of PBMCs or T cells enriched from blood (not recorded which). This TCR came from a woman aged 18-35 years who had recovered from COVID-19. This chain joins TRBV7-6 and TRBJ2-3; 7 nucleotides align to TRBD1. The CDR3 DNA follows: TGTGCCAGCAGCTCCGGCGAGGGGACAGCCACAGATACGCAGTATTTT. As protein: CASSSGEGTATDTQYF. The full variable domain, its missing parts supplied by reference TRBV7-6 and TRBJ2-3, is GAGVSQSPRYKVTKRGQDVALRCDPISGHVSLYWYRQALGQGPEFLTYFNYEAQQDKSGLPNDRFSAERPEGSISTLTIQRTEQRDSAMYRCASSSGEGTATDTQYFGPGTRLTVL.